The T cell receptor beta chain under discussion was sequenced for a study of blood T cell repertoires in COVID-19. Study as a whole: T cells, B-cell-depleted T cells, or PBMCs provided the cDNA or gDNA that served as material.

This clone turned up a few times. Sequencing used immunoSEQ multiplex PCR; TCRdb keeps in-frame clones, though not all of them. The profile shows approximately 300,000 clones, approximately 88% of them singletons. This CDR3 contains 14 residues. CDR1 is SGHRS, CDR2 YFSETQ, per germline. V was clipped by 0 bases and J by 1 base, with 4 bases between them. Participant reports of clinical history set cohort assignment. The V gene is TRBV5-1, the J gene TRBJ2-2; unclear D gene. Material: PBMCs or T cells enriched from blood (not recorded which). The origin of this receptor is a man aged 60 to 69 who had recovered from COVID-19. DNA for the CDR3: TGCGCCAGCAGCTTGGCCCAGAACACCGGGGAGCTGTTTTTT. It encodes CASSLAQNTGELFF.